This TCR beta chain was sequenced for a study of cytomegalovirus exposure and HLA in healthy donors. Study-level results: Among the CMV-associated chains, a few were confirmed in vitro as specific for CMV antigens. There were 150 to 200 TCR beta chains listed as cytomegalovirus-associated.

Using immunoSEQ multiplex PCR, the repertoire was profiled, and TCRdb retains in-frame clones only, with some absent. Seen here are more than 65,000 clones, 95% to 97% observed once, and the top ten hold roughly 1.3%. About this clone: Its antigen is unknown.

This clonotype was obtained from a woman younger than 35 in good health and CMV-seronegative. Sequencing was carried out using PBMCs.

CDR3 residues: CASSPGGQYNEQFF. In nucleotides, the CDR3 is TGTGCCAGCAGCCCTGGGGGCCAGTACAATGAGCAGTTCTTC. J is TRBJ2-1 and V is TRBV7-8, with a tentative D call TRBD1 (6 bases). Trimming took off 5 bases at V and 4 bases at J, with 12 bases between the two ends. This CDR3 region has 14 residues. CDR1 is SGHVS and CDR2 is FQNEAQ in the germline V gene. The variable domain in full, with the rest retrieved from reference TRBV7-8 and TRBJ2-1, is GAGVSQSPRYKVAKRGQDVALRCDPISGHVSLFWYQQALGQGPEFLTYFQNEAQLDKSGLPSDRFFAERPEGSVSTLKIQRTQQEDSAVYLCASSPGGQYNEQFFGPGTRLTVL.